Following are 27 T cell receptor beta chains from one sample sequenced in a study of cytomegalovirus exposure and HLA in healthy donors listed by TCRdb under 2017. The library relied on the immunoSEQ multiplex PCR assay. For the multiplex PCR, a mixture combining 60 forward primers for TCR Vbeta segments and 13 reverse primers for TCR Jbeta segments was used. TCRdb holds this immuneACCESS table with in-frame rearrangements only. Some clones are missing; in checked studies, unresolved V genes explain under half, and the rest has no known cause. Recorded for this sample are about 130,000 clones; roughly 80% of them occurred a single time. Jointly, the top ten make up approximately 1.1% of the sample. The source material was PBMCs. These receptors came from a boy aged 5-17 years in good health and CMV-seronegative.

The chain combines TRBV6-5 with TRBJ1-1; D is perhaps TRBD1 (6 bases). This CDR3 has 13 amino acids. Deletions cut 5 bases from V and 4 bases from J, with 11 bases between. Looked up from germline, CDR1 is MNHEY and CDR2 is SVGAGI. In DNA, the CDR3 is TGTGCCAGCAGTCTAAACAGGGCCACTGAAGCTTTCTTT. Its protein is CASSLNRATEAFF.

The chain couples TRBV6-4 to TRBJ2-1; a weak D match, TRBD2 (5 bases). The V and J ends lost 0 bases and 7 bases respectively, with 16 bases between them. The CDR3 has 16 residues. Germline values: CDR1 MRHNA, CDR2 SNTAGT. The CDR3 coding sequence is TGTGCCAGCAGTGACTCACAGCGGTCCGATAGGAATGAGCAGTTCTTC. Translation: CASSDSQRSDRNEQFF.

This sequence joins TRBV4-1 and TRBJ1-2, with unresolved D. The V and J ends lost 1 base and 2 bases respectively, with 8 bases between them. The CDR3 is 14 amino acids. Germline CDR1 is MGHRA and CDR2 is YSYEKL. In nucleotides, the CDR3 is TGCGCCAGCAGCCAAGTAGCGGGCAACTATGGCTACACCTTC. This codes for CASSQVAGNYGYTF.

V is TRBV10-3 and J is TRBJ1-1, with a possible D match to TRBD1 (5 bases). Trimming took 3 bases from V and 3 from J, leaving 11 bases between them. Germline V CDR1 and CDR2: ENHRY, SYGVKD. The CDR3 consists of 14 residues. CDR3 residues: CAISDGGTHTEAFF. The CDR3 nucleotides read TGTGCCATCAGTGACGGGGGTACCCACACTGAAGCTTTCTTT.

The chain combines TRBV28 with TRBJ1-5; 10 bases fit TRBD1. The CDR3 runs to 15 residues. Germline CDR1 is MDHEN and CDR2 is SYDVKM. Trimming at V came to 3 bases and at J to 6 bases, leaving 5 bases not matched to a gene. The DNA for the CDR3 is TGTGCCAGCAGTTTGACAGGGGGCTTGGGTCAGCCCCAGCATTTT. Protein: CASSLTGGLGQPQHF.

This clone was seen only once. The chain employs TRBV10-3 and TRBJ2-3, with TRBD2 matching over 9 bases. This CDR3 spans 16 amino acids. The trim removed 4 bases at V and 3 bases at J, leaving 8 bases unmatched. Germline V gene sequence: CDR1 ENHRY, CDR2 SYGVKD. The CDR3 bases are TGTGCCATCAGTGGTTATATGGGACTAGCAACAGATACGCAGTATTTT. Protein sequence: CAISGYMGLATDTQYF.

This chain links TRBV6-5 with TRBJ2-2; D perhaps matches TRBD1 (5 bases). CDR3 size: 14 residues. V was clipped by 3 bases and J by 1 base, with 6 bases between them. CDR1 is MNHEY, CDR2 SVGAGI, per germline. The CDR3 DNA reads TGTGCCAGCAGTTATCAGGGGAACACCGGGGAGCTGTTTTTT. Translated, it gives CASSYQGNTGELFF.

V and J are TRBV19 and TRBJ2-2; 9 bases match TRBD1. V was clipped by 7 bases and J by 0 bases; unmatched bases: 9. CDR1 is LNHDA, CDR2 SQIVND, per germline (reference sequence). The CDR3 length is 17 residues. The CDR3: CASTQQGAYTNTGELFF. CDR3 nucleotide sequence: TGTGCCAGTACCCAACAGGGGGCCTACACGAACACCGGGGAGCTGTTTTTT.

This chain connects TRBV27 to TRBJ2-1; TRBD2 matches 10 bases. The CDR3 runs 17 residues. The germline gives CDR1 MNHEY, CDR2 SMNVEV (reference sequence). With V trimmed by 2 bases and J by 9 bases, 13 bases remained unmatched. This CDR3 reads CASSLASLAGEPGEQFF. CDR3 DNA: TGTGCCAGCAGTTTAGCTTCCCTAGCGGGAGAGCCGGGTGAGCAGTTCTTC.

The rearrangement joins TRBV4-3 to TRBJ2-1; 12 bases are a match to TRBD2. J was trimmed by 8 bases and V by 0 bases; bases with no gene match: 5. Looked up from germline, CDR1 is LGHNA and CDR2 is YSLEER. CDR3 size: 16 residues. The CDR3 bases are TGCGCCAGCAGCCAAGACCGACTAGCGGGAGAGGATGAGCAGTTCTTC. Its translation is CASSQDRLAGEDEQFF.

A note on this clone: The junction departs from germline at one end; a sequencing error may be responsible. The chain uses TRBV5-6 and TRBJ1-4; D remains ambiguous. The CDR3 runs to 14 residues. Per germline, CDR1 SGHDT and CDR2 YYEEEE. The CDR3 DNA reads TGTGCCAGCACCTTGCGAGCAACTAATGAAAAACTGTTTTTT. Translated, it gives CASTLRATNEKLFF.

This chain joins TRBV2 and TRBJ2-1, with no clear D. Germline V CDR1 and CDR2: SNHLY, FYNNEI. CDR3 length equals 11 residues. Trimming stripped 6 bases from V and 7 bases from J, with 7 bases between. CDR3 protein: CASSQYNEQFF. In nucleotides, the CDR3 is TGTGCCAGCAGCCAGTATAATGAGCAGTTCTTC. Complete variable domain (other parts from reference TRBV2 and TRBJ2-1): EPEVTQTPSHQVTQMGQEVILRCVPISNHLYFYWYRQILGQKVEFLVSFYNNEISEKSEIFDDQFSVERPDGSNFTLKIRSTKLEDSAMYFCASSQYNEQFFGPGTRLTVL.

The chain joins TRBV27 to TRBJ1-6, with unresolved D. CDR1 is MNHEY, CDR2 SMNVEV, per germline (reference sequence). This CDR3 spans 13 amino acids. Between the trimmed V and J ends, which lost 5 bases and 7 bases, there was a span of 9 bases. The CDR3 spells CASSPRPNSPLHF. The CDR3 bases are TGTGCCAGCAGTCCGCGCCCAAATTCACCCCTCCACTTT.

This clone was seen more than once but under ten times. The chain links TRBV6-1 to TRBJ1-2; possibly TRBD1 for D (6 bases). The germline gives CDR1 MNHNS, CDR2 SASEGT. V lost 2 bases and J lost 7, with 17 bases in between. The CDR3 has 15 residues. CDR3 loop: CASSERLQGRFGYTF. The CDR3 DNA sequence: TGTGCCAGCAGTGAAAGACTACAGGGTCGGTTTGGCTACACCTTC.

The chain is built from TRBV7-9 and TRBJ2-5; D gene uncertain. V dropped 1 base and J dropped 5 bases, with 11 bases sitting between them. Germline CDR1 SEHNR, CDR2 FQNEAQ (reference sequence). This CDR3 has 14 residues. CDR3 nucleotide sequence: TGTGCCAGCAGCTTAGACCGATTAGAGGAGACCCAGTACTTC. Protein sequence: CASSLDRLEETQYF.

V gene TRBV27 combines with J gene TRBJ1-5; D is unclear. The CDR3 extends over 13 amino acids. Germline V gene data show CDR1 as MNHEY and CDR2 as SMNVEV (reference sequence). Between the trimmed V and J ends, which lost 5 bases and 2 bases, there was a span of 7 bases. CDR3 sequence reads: CASSSTGNQPQHF. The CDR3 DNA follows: TGTGCCAGCAGTAGCACTGGCAATCAGCCCCAGCATTTT.

CDR3 DNA sequence: TGTGCCAGCAGTTACGGCGGGGCTAGCGGAACCTACGAGCAGTACTTC. Encoded protein: CASSYGGASGTYEQYF. This chain connects TRBV6-5 to TRBJ2-5; TRBD2 matches 7 bases. The J call may not be correct, given that the DNA end is closer to TRBJ2-7. Germline-derived CDR1 and CDR2 are MNHEY and SVGAGI. The CDR3 runs 16 residues.

CDR3 nucleotides: TGTGCCAGCAGTCACATTCTAGCGGGGTACACAGATACGCAGTATTTT. It yields the protein CASSHILAGYTDTQYF. The rearrangement joins TRBV6-6 to TRBJ2-3; 9 positions agree with TRBD2. The CDR3 spans 16 residues. J gave up 2 bases and V 5 bases, and 8 bases lay outside the gene matches. Germline assignment: CDR1 MNHNY and CDR2 SVGAGI (reference sequence).

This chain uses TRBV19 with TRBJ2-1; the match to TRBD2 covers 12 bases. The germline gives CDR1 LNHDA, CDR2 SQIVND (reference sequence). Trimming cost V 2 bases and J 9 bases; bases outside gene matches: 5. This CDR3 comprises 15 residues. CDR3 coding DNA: TGTGCCAGTAGTATATTTGCTAGCGGGAGGGGTGAGCAGTTCTTC. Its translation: CASSIFASGRGEQFF. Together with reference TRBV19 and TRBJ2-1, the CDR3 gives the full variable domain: DGGITQSPKYLFRKEGQNVTLSCEQNLNHDAMYWYRQDPGQGLRLIYYSQIVNDFQKGDIAEGYSVSREKKESFPLTVTSAQKNPTAFYLCASSIFASGRGEQFFGPGTRLTVL.

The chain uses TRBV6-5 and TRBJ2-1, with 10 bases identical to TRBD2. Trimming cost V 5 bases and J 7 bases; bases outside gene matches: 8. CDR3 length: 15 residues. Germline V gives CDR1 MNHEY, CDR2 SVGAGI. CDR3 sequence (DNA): TGTGCCAGCAGTCCCCCTAGCGGGAGATTTAATGAGCAGTTCTTC. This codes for CASSPPSGRFNEQFF.

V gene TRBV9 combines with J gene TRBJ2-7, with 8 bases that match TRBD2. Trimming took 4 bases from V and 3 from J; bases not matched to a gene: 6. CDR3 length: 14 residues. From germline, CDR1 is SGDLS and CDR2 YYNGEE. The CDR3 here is CASSHGAGDYEQYF. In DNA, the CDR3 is TGTGCCAGCAGCCACGGAGCGGGAGACTACGAGCAGTACTTC.

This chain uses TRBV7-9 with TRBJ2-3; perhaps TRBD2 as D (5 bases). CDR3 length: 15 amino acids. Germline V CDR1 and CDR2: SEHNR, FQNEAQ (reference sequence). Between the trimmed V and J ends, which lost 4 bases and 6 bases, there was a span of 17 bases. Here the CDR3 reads CASSSPRGEADTQYF. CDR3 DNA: TGTGCCAGCAGCTCCCCCCGGGGTGAGGCGGATACGCAGTATTTT.

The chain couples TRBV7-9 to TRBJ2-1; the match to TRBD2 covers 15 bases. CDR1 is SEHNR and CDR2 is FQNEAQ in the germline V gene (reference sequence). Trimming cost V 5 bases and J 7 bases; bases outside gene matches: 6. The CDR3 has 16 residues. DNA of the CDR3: TGTGCCAGCAGCCCCCCGGGGACTAGCGGGAGGAATGAGCAGTTCTTC. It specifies CASSPPGTSGRNEQFF.

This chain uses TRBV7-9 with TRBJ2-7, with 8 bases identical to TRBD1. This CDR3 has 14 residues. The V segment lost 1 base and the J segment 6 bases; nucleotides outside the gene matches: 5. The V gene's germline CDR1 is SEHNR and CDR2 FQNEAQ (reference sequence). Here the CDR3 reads CASSLEGTGVEQYF. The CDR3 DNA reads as TGTGCCAGCAGCTTAGAGGGGACAGGTGTCGAGCAGTACTTC. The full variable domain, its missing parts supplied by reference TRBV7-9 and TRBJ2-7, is DTGVSQNPRHKITKRGQNVTFRCDPISEHNRLYWYRQTLGQGPEFLTYFQNEAQLEKSRLLSDRFSAERPKGSFSTLEIQRTEQGDSAMYLCASSLEGTGVEQYFGPGTRLTVT.

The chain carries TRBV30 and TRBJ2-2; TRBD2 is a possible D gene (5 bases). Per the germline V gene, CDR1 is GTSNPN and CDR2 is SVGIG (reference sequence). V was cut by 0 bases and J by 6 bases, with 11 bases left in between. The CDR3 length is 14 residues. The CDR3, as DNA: TGTGCCTGGAGTGTAGGGAGTGGCGCCGGGGAGCTGTTTTTT. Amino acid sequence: CAWSVGSGAGELFF.

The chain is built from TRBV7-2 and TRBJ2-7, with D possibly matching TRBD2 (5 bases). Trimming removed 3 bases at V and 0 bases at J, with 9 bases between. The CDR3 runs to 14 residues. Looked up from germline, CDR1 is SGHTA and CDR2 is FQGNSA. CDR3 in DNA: TGTGCCAGCAGCTTGGAGGACGCCTCCTACGAGCAGTACTTC. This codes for CASSLEDASYEQYF.

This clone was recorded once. The CDR3 DNA reads as TGTGCCAGCAGTTCTCCGGGTCCCAATCAGCCCCAGCATTTT. The encoded protein is CASSSPGPNQPQHF. The rearrangement uses TRBV6-5 and TRBJ1-5; D is unresolved. Germline loops: CDR1 MNHEY, CDR2 SVGAGI. Trimming stripped 4 bases from V and 3 bases from J, with 10 bases between. CDR3 length: 14 residues.